The table lists the clone carrying this T cell receptor beta chain with a count of one. The sample comes from a study of CD8 T cells in Susac syndrome. Trimming removed 0 bases at V and 0 bases at J, with 15 bases between. Per germline, CDR1 LGHDT and CDR2 YNNKEL (reference sequence). The CDR3 consists of 18 residues. Sequencing of TCR beta was performed on blood CD8+ and CD4+ T cells. RNA, at roughly 0.5 to 1 ug, was reverse transcribed with random hexamers. TCRdb independently ran MiXCR on the immunoSEQ multiplex PCR reads; one entry per CDR3 protein. The sample shows about 190,000 distinct CDR3 sequences, 95% of them seen only once.

The gene calls are TRBV3-1 and TRBJ2-1, with D perhaps being TRBD1 or TRBD2 (7 bases each). The origin of this receptor is a human donor with Susac syndrome. Sample: CD4+ T cells from PBMCs. The CDR3 bases are TGTGCCAGCAGCCAAGAAGCCAGGGGGGGGAGCTCCTACAATGAGCAGTTCTTC. This codes for CASSQEARGGSSYNEQFF.